This paragraph covers one TCR beta chain sequence. The antigen is unknown. For CDR3 and TCR beta VDJ profiling, genomic DNA was the template used. From the reads, TCRdb called clonotypes with MiXCR, one entry per CDR3 protein. The sample carries roughly 240,000 distinct CDR3 sequences, around 46% recorded once. Patients included in sequencing had previously demonstrated CD8+CD57+ cell expansion by flow cytometry. In all patients, the disease was severe acquired aplastic anemia. Germline loops: CDR1 DFQATT, CDR2 SNEGSKA (reference sequence). V lost 3 bases and J lost 6, with 8 bases in between. This CDR3 is 11 amino acids long. These data come from a study of CD8+CD57+ T cells in acquired aplastic anemia. General study findings and limits: The number of CD8+ CDR3 sequences shared by patients and controls was under 35. Between the patient and control groups, CD8+ Simpson's diversity did not differ significantly.

The specimen sequenced was sorted CD4+, CD8+, or CD8+CD57+ T cells (not recorded which) from PBMCs. The rearrangement uses TRBV20-1 and TRBJ1-1; D is unresolved. The clonotype was recovered from a human donor with aplastic anemia. This CDR3 reads CSASARAEAFF. In DNA form, the CDR3 reads TGCAGTGCTAGCGCCCGGGCTGAAGCTTTCTTT.